The 30 T cell receptor beta chains below come from one sample, sequenced in a study of T cell repertoires in cytomegalovirus infection. TCRdb re-called the reads through MiXCR, storing one row per CDR3 protein. This sample has around 450,000 distinct CDR3 sequences, with 11% found just once. Material: PBMCs. The receptor set was obtained from a human donor in good health (CMV status not recorded). Some clones in this sample may be carry-over from other donors' samples.

This clonotype was observed many times. This chain joins TRBV7-9 and TRBJ2-7; the D call may be TRBD1 or TRBD2 (6 bases each). CDR1 is SEHNR, CDR2 FQNEAQ, per germline (reference sequence). The CDR3 extends over 14 amino acids. The V gene lost 5 bases and the J gene lost 0 bases, with 11 bases spanning the gap. The CDR3 loop is CASSEGGSSYEQYF. CDR3 coding DNA: TGTGCCAGCAGCGAGGGGGGATCCTCCTACGAGCAGTACTTC.

The V and J genes are TRBV4-1 and TRBJ2-5; 10 bases match TRBD2. Trimming cost V 0 bases and J 0 bases; bases outside gene matches: 7. The CDR3 consists of 18 residues. In germline, CDR1 is MGHRA, CDR2 YSYEKL. CDR3 sequence reads: CASSQDIQRGGYQETQYF. CDR3 DNA: TGCGCCAGCAGCCAAGATATACAGCGGGGGGGATACCAAGAGACCCAGTACTTC.

This clonotype has a count of ten or more. V usage is TRBV4-1 and J usage is TRBJ2-2; D might be TRBD2 (7 bases). CDR3 size: 14 residues. Germline-derived CDR1 and CDR2 are MGHRA and YSYEKL. Trimming removed 4 bases at V and 4 bases at J, with 10 bases between. The CDR3 is CASSLGGPTGELFF. CDR3 bases: TGCGCCAGCAGCCTCGGGGGGCCCACCGGGGAGCTGTTTTTT.

This clonotype was detected many times. The gene calls are TRBV7-2 and TRBJ1-4, with 10 bases aligning to TRBD1. Germline assignment: CDR1 SGHTA and CDR2 FQGNSA. The CDR3 length is 14 residues. The V and J ends lost 5 bases and 10 bases, in that order; junction bases with no gene match: 7. The CDR3 region is CASSTRTGGRKLFF. The CDR3 coding sequence is TGTGCCAGCAGCACCCGGACAGGGGGACGAAAACTGTTTTTT.

This clonotype occurred many times. J is TRBJ2-5 and V is TRBV7-8; 13 bases agree with TRBD2. The V and J ends lost 5 bases and 5 bases, in that order; junction bases with no gene match: 11. This CDR3 spans 17 amino acids. CDR1 and CDR2 from the germline V gene are SGHVS and FQNEAQ. CDR3 DNA: TGTGCCAGCAGCCGCTTACTAGCGGGAGGGCCGGGGGAGACCCAGTACTTC. The encoded protein is CASSRLLAGGPGETQYF.

The V call is TRBV7-8, the J call TRBJ2-3; the D is unclear. The CDR3 has 12 amino acids. Trimming removed 2 bases at V and 10 bases at J, with 10 bases between. In germline, CDR1 is SGHVS, CDR2 FQNEAQ. The CDR3 DNA reads as TGTGCCAGCAGCTTAAGGCTGCCAGCGCAGTATTTT. Translated: CASSLRLPAQYF.

This clonotype was seen many times. This sequence joins TRBV11-3 and TRBJ2-3; D is possibly TRBD1 (6 bases). The length of the CDR3 is 16 residues. In germline, CDR1 is SGHNT, CDR2 YENEEA. Trimming removed 3 bases from V and 0 bases from J, with 13 bases in between. This CDR3 is CASSFSTGPSTDTQYF. DNA of the CDR3: TGTGCCAGCAGCTTTTCGACAGGTCCTAGCACAGATACGCAGTATTTT.

The sample holds many counts of this clonotype. The V gene is TRBV7-3, the J gene TRBJ2-2; the D call may be TRBD1 or TRBD2 (5 bases each). Germline V gene data show CDR1 as SGHTA and CDR2 as FQGTGA. The CDR3 covers 16 residues. The V and J ends lost 5 bases and 0 bases respectively, with 13 bases between them. The DNA of the CDR3 is TGTGCCAGCAGCCCAGGGAGTCTAGCGAACACCGGGGAGCTGTTTTTT. Translated, it gives CASSPGSLANTGELFF.

This clonotype was seen repeatedly, ten times or more. The junction departs from the called germline gene at one end, perhaps through a read error. V and J are TRBV15 and TRBJ2-3; D is ambiguous. There are 13 residues in the CDR3. Germline V gene lookup returns CDR1 LNHNV and CDR2 YYDKDF (reference sequence). Here the CDR3 DNA reads TGTGCCACCAGCAGAACTCCCCGGACCGTGCCCGAGTTC. Protein sequence: CATSRTPRTVPEF.

This clonotype occurred a few times. The rearrangement joins TRBV6-4 to TRBJ2-7; 9 nucleotides align to TRBD2. The CDR3 spans 16 residues. Germline loops: CDR1 MRHNA, CDR2 SNTAGT. Unmatched junction bases numbered 12, after V lost 4 bases and J lost 5 bases. Here the CDR3 DNA reads TGTGCCAGCAGTGGCCCCTCCGGCGGGAGGGCAAACGAGCAGTACTTC. This gives the protein CASSGPSGGRANEQYF.

At least ten counts were recorded for this clonotype. The chain links TRBV11-2 to TRBJ2-7; the D call may be TRBD1 or TRBD2 (5 bases each). Germline CDR1 is SGHAT and CDR2 is FQNNGV. The ends were cut back, 3 bases at V and 6 bases at J, with 15 bases in the middle. This CDR3 comprises 14 residues. The chain's CDR3 is CASSLASLRGEQYF. CDR3 DNA sequence: TGTGCCAGCAGCTTGGCATCGCTGAGGGGCGAGCAGTACTTC. Complete variable domain (other parts from reference TRBV11-2 and TRBJ2-7): EAGVAQSPRYKIIEKRQSVAFWCNPISGHATLYWYQQILGQGPKLLIQFQNNGVVDDSQLPKDRFSAERLKGVDSTLKIQPAKLEDSAVYLCASSLASLRGEQYFGPGTRLTVT.

V gene TRBV29-1 combines with J gene TRBJ1-4, with D unresolved. The CDR3 has 14 amino acids. CDR1 is SQVTM, CDR2 ANQGSEA, per germline. V dropped 1 base and J dropped 0 bases, with 6 bases sitting between them. CDR3 nucleotides: TGCAGCGTTGAAGGCTCTTCAACTAATGAAAAACTGTTTTTT. It codes for CSVEGSSTNEKLFF.

A few counts support this clonotype. The chain combines TRBV28 with TRBJ2-5; the D call may be TRBD1 or TRBD2 (6 bases each). CDR1 MDHEN and CDR2 SYDVKM come from the germline V gene. This CDR3 region has 16 residues. Trimming removed 3 bases from V and 2 bases from J, with 16 bases in between. Here the CDR3 reads CASSFLTGAVQETQYF. The CDR3 region has the DNA TGTGCCAGCAGTTTTTTAACGGGGGCGGTACAAGAGACCCAGTACTTC.

This clonotype appeared a few times. CDR3 sequence reads: CASSSRTSGATDTQYF. The CDR3 DNA reads TGCGCCAGCAGCTCGCGGACTAGCGGGGCCACAGATACGCAGTATTTT. The J gene is TRBJ2-3, the V gene TRBV5-1; TRBD2 matches at 12 bases. J was trimmed by 2 bases and V by 3 bases; bases with no gene match: 4. The CDR3 is made up of 16 amino acids. The germline V gene encodes CDR1 SGHRS and CDR2 YFSETQ.

This clonotype was seen repeatedly, ten times or more. V is TRBV6-2 or TRBV6-3 and J is TRBJ2-1, with 11 nucleotides matching TRBD2. V shed 7 bases and J 8 bases; nucleotides not matched to a gene: 10. The germline V gene has CDR1 MNHEY and CDR2 SVGEGT. The CDR3 is made up of 15 amino acids. Written as DNA, the CDR3 is TGTGCCAGCATGGGACTAGCGGAAAAAAGGGATGAGCAGTTCTTC. Translation: CASMGLAEKRDEQFF.

The chain joins TRBV29-1 to TRBJ2-1; 11 bases are shared with TRBD2. Germline V gene data show CDR1 as SQVTM and CDR2 as ANQGSEA. This CDR3 spans 14 amino acids. The CDR3 loop is CTVASGGSSHEQFF. In nucleotides, the CDR3 is TGCACCGTCGCTAGCGGGGGGTCCTCCCATGAGCAGTTCTTC.

The rearrangement joins TRBV2 to TRBJ2-7; TRBD2 matches at 9 bases. CDR3 length: 15 amino acids. In germline, CDR1 is SNHLY, CDR2 FYNNEI. J was trimmed by 5 bases and V by 5 bases; bases with no gene match: 10. CDR3 amino acids: CASSQISGSINEQYF. The CDR3 DNA reads as TGTGCCAGCAGTCAGATTAGCGGGAGCATCAACGAGCAGTACTTC.

This clonotype came up many times. This chain joins TRBV12-3 or TRBV12-4 and TRBJ1-5; tentatively, D is TRBD1 (5 bases). The CDR3 loop spans 14 amino acids. Trimming removed 7 bases at V and 3 bases at J, with 13 bases between. CDR3 bases: TGTGCCAGCAAGGGGCCAGGCCTCAATCAGCCCCAGCATTTT. This sequence encodes CASKGPGLNQPQHF.

This clonotype came up many times. This sequence joins TRBV7-2 and TRBJ2-2; 14 nucleotides match TRBD2. Germline V CDR1 and CDR2: SGHTA, FQGNSA. This CDR3 region has 16 residues. J lost 4 bases, V lost 5 bases, and 3 bases had no gene match. CDR3 nucleotide sequence: TGTGCCAGCAGCCAGGGACTAGCGGGAGTCACCGGGGAGCTGTTTTTT. It is translated as CASSQGLAGVTGELFF.

The sample holds many counts of this clonotype. The chain recombines TRBV7-8 with TRBJ2-1, with D uncertain. Trimming stripped 0 bases from V and 9 bases from J, with 3 bases between. This CDR3 region has 11 residues. Germline V gene lookup returns CDR1 SGHVS and CDR2 FQNEAQ. The CDR3 coding sequence is TGTGCCAGCAGCTTAGCAAGTGAGCAGTTCTTC. Protein product: CASSLASEQFF.

The chain combines TRBV5-6 with TRBJ1-5, with TRBD1 as a possible D gene (5 bases). The V and J ends lost 2 bases and 0 bases respectively, with 9 bases between them. This CDR3 has 15 residues. Germline CDR1 and CDR2: SGHDT and YYEEEE. As DNA, the CDR3 is TGTGCCAGCAGCTTTGGGGCCCGTAGCAATCAGCCCCAGCATTTT. It is translated as CASSFGARSNQPQHF.

Many counts were recorded for this clonotype. The rearrangement joins TRBV11-2 to TRBJ2-5; tentatively, D is TRBD1 (6 bases). Trimming stripped 1 base from V and 2 bases from J, with 14 bases between. The CDR3 totals 16 residues. Germline V gene sequence: CDR1 SGHAT, CDR2 FQNNGV. The CDR3 spells CASSLATGTGQETQYF. DNA for the CDR3: TGTGCCAGCAGCTTAGCCACAGGGACGGGACAAGAGACCCAGTACTTC.

The chain carries TRBV27 and TRBJ1-1, with 8 nucleotides matching TRBD1. Per the germline V gene, CDR1 is MNHEY and CDR2 is SMNVEV (reference sequence). With 7 bases clipped from V and 2 bases from J, the junction kept 15 bases outside the gene matches. This CDR3 has 17 residues. The CDR3 coding sequence is TGTGCCAGCAACCCCCTCCAGGGGGCCCAAGGCAACACTGAAGCTTTCTTT. As protein: CASNPLQGAQGNTEAFF.

This clonotype was picked up many times. The rearrangement uses TRBV7-6 and TRBJ2-4; the D is unclear. Trimming removed 4 bases at V and 8 bases at J, with 18 bases between. Germline V gene data show CDR1 as SGHVS and CDR2 as FNYEAQ. CDR3 size: 15 residues. The CDR3 DNA sequence: TGTGCCAGCAGCTCCGGGCCCTTACCGATCTACATTCAGTACTTC. Protein product: CASSSGPLPIYIQYF. Full variable domain (rest looked up from reference TRBV7-6 and TRBJ2-4): GAGVSQSPRYKVTKRGQDVALRCDPISGHVSLYWYRQALGQGPEFLTYFNYEAQQDKSGLPNDRFSAERPEGSISTLTIQRTEQRDSAMYRCASSSGPLPIYIQYFGAGTRLSVL.

This clonotype was counted only a few times. This chain connects TRBV14 to TRBJ1-1, with D unclear. The germline gives CDR1 SGHDN, CDR2 FVKESK. Trimming cost V 0 bases and J 7 bases, with 9 bases left between them. CDR3 length equals 13 residues. Written as DNA, the CDR3 is TGTGCCAGCAGCCAAGATCTGGCGGGTGAAGCTTTCTTT. It yields the protein CASSQDLAGEAFF. The whole variable domain, remainder taken from reference TRBV14 and TRBJ1-1, is EAGVTQFPSHSVIEKGQTVTLRCDPISGHDNLYWYRRVMGKEIKFLLHFVKESKQDESGMPNNRFLAERTGGTYSTLKVQPAELEDSGVYFCASSQDLAGEAFFGQGTRLTVV.

This clonotype was counted at least ten times. The CDR3 reads CASSLGRTSGRKPNEQFF. Here the CDR3 DNA reads TGTGCCAGCAGCTTAGGAAGGACTAGCGGGAGGAAGCCCAATGAGCAGTTCTTC. This chain links TRBV7-2 with TRBJ2-1; 14 bases map to TRBD2. Germline CDR1 is SGHTA and CDR2 is FQGNSA. The CDR3 is 18 residues long. V gave up 1 base and J gave up 6 bases; unmatched junction bases: 8.

This clonotype was seen a handful of times. This sequence joins TRBV28 and TRBJ1-5; the match to TRBD1 covers 7 bases. CDR3 length equals 17 residues. Germline CDR1 and CDR2: MDHEN and SYDVKM. V trimming: 5 bases; J trimming: 0 bases; junction bases outside the gene matches: 10. The CDR3 DNA follows: TGTGCCAGCAGTCCTACCCGGGACAGACCTAGCAATCAGCCCCAGCATTTT. Translating it yields CASSPTRDRPSNQPQHF.

This clonotype was found many times. This chain links TRBV11-1 with TRBJ2-1; 10 positions match TRBD2. This CDR3 is 15 amino acids long. Losses at the gene ends were 5 bases for V and 9 bases for J; bases not matched to a gene: 10. Looked up from germline, CDR1 is SGHAT and CDR2 is FQDESV (reference sequence). The CDR3 nucleotides are TGTGCCAGCAGCAACCGACTAGCGGGTGAGGGTGAGCAGTTCTTC. It specifies CASSNRLAGEGEQFF.

This clonotype was counted ten times or more. The chain recombines TRBV7-2 with TRBJ2-3; D might be TRBD1 (5 bases). The ends were cut back, 5 bases at V and 4 bases at J, with 13 bases in the middle. The CDR3 has 14 amino acids. CDR1 is SGHTA, CDR2 FQGNSA, per germline. CDR3 region: CASSPQVSPDTQYF. CDR3 bases: TGTGCCAGCAGCCCACAGGTTTCTCCAGATACGCAGTATTTT.

The V gene is TRBV5-4, the J gene TRBJ2-3; TRBD2 matches at 8 bases. Trimming at V came to 6 bases and at J to 0 bases, leaving 9 bases not matched to a gene. There are 16 residues in the CDR3. The germline V gene has CDR1 SGHNT and CDR2 YYREEE (reference sequence). The DNA of the CDR3 is TGTGCCAGCAACGGACCGGGACTAGGTAGCACAGATACGCAGTATTTT. As protein: CASNGPGLGSTDTQYF.